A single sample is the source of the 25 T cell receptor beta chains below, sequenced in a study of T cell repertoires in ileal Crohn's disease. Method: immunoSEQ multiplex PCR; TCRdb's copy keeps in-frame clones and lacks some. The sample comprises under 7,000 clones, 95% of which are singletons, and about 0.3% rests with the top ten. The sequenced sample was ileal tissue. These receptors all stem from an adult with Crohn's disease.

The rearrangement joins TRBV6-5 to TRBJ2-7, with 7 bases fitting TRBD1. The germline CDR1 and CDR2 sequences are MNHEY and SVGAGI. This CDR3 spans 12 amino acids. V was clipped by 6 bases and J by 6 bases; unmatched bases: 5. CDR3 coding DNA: TGTGCCAGCAGGACAGGGACGCTCGAGCAGTACTTC. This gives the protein CASRTGTLEQYF.

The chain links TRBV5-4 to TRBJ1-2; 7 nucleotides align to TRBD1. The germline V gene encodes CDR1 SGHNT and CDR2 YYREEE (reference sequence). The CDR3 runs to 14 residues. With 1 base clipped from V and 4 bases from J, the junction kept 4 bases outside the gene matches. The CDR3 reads CASSLTGVFYGYTF. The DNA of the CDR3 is TGTGCCAGCAGCTTGACAGGGGTTTTCTATGGCTACACCTTC.

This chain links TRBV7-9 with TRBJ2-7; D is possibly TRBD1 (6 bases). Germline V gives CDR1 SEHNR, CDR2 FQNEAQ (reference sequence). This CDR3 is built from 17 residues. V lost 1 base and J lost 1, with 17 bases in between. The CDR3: CASSLDRDTLGSYEQYV. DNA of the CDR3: TGTGCCAGCAGCTTAGATAGGGACACCCTCGGTTCCTACGAGCAGTACGTC.

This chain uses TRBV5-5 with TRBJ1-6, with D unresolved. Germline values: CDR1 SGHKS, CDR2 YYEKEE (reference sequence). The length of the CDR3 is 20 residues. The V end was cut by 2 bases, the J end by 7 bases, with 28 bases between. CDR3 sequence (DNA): TGTGCCAGCAGCTTAGTTGAGTGGTACACGAGGGATACCGACAATTCACCCCTCCACTTT. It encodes CASSLVEWYTRDTDNSPLHF.

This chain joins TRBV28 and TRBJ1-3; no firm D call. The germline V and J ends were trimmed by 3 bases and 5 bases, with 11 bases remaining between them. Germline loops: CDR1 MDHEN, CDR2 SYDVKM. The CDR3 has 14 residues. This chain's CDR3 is CASSFTLGRNTIYF. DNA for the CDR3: TGTGCCAGCAGTTTCACCTTGGGCCGAAACACCATATATTTT.

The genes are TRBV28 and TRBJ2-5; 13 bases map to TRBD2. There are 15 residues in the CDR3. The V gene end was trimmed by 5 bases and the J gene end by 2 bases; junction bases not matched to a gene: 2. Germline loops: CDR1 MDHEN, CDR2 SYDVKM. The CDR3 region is CASSLTSGGQETQYF. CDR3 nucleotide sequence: TGTGCCAGCAGTCTGACTAGCGGGGGGCAAGAGACCCAGTACTTC.

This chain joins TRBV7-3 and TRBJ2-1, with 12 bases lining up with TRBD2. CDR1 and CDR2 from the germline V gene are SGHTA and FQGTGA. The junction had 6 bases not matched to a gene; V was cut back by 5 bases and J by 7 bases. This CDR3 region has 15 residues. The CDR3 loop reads CASSRLAGGPNEQFF. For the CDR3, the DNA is TGTGCCAGCAGCCGTCTAGCGGGGGGGCCTAATGAGCAGTTCTTC.

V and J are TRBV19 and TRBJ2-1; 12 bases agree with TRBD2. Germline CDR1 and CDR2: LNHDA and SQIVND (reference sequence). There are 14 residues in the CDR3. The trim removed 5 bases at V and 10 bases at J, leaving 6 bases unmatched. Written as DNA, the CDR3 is TGTGCCAGTAGTCCGGGACTAGCGGGTATAGAGCAGTTCTTC. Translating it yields CASSPGLAGIEQFF.

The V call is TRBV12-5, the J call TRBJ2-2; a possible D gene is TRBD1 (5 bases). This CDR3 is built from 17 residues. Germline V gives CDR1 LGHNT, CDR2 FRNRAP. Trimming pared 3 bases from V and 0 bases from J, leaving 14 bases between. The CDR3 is CASGFSPTDSNTGELFF. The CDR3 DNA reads TGTGCTAGTGGTTTTTCGCCGACAGATTCGAACACCGGGGAGCTGTTTTTT.

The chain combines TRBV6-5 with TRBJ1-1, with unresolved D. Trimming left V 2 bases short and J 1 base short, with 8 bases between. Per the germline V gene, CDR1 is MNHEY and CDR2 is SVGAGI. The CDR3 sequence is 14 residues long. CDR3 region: CASSYEEGNTEAFF. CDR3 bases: TGTGCCAGCAGTTACGAGGAGGGGAACACTGAAGCTTTCTTT.

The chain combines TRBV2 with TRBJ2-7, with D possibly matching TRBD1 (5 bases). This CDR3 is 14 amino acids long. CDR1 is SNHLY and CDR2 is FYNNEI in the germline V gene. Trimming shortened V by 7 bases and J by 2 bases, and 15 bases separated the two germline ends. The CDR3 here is CASKGLQETYEQYF. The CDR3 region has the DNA TGTGCCAGCAAGGGTCTACAGGAGACCTACGAGCAGTACTTC.

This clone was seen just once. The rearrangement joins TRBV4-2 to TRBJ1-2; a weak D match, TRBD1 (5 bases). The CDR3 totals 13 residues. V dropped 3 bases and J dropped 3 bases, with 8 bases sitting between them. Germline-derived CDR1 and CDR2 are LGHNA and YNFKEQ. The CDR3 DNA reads TGTGCCAGCAGCCAGACAGAAGACTATGGCTACACCTTC. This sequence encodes CASSQTEDYGYTF.

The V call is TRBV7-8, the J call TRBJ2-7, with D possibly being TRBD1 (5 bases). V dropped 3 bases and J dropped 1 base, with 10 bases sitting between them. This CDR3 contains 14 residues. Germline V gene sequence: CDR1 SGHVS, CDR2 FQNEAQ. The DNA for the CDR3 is TGTGCCAGCAGCTTCAGGGCACTTTCCTACGAGCAGTACTTC. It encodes CASSFRALSYEQYF.

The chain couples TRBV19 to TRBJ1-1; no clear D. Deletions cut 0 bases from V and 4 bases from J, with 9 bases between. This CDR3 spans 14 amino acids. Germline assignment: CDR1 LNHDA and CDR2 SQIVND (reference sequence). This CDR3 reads CASSIDEGGTEAFF. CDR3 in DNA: TGTGCCAGTAGTATAGACGAGGGTGGCACTGAAGCTTTCTTT.

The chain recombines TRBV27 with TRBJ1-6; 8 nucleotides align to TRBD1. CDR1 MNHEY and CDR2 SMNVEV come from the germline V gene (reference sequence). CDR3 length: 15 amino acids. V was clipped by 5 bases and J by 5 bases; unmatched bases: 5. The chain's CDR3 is CASSTTGGNNSPLHF. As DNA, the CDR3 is TGTGCCAGCAGTACCACAGGGGGAAATAATTCACCCCTCCACTTT.

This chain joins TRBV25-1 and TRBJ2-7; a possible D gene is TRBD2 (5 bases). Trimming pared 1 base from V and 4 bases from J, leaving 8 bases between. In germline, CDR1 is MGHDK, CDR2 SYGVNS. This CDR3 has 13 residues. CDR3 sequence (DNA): TGTGCCAGCAGTGAATTAGCGATGTACGAGCAGTACTTC. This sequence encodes CASSELAMYEQYF.

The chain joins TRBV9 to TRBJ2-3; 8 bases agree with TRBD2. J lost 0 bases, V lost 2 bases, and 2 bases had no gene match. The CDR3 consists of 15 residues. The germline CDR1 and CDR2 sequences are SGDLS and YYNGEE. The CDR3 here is CASSVGGASTDTQYF. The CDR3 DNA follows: TGTGCCAGCAGCGTCGGGGGGGCTAGCACAGATACGCAGTATTTT.

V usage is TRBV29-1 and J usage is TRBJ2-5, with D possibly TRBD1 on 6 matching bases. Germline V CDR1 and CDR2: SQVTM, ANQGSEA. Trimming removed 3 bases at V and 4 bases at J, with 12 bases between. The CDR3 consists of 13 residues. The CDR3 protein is CSVDVGGLETQYF. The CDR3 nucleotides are TGCAGCGTTGATGTTGGGGGCTTAGAGACCCAGTACTTC.

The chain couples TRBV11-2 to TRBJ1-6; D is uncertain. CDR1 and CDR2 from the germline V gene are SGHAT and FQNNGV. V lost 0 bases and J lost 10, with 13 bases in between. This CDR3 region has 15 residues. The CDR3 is CASSLDLGFASPLHF. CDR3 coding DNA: TGTGCCAGCAGCTTAGATCTCGGGTTTGCGTCACCCCTCCACTTT.

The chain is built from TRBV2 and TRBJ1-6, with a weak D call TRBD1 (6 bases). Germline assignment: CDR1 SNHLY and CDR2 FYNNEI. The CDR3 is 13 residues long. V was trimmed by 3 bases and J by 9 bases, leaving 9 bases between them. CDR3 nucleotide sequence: TGTGCCAGCAGTGAGACAGGAAGTTCACCCCTCCACTTT. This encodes CASSETGSSPLHF. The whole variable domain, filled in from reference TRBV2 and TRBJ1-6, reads EPEVTQTPSHQVTQMGQEVILRCVPISNHLYFYWYRQILGQKVEFLVSFYNNEISEKSEIFDDQFSVERPDGSNFTLKIRSTKLEDSAMYFCASSETGSSPLHFGNGTRLTVT.

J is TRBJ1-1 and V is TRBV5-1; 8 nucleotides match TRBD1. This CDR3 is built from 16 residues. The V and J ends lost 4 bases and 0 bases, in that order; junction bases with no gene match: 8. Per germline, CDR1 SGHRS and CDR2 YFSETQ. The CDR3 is CASSDDRGAMNTEAFF. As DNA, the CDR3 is TGCGCCAGCAGCGACGACAGGGGTGCGATGAACACTGAAGCTTTCTTT.

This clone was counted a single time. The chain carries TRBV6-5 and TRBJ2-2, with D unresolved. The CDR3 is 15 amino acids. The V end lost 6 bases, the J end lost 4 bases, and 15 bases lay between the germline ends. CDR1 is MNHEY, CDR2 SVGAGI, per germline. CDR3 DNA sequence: TGTGCCAGCAGGACTCCCGGTGGTCGCACCGGGGAGCTGTTTTTT. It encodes CASRTPGGRTGELFF.

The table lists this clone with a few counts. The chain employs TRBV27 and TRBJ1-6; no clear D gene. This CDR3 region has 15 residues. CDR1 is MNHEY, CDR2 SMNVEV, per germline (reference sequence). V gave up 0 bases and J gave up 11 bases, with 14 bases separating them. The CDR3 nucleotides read TGTGCCAGCAGTTTATCAGGCCCCTTGGGCGCACCCCTCCACTTT. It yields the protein CASSLSGPLGAPLHF.

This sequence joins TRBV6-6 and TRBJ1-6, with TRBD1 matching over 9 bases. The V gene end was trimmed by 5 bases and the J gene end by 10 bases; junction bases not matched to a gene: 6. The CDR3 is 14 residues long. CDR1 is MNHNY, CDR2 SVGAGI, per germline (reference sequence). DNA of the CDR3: TGTGCCAGCAGTCGCCGGGACAGGGACTCACCCCTCCACTTT. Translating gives CASSRRDRDSPLHF.

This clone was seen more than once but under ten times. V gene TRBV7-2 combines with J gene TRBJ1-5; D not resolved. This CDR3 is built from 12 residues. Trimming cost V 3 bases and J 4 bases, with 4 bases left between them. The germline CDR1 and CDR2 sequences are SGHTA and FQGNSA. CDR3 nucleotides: TGTGCCAGCAGCTTTCAGAATCAGCCCCAGCATTTT. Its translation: CASSFQNQPQHF.